This T cell receptor beta chain emerged from a study of blood T cell repertoires in COVID-19. Profiled with immunoSEQ multiplex PCR; TCRdb holds only in-frame clones, not every one. This sample has 310,000 or so clones, with over 75% found just once. The V gene end was trimmed by 4 bases and the J gene end by 2 bases; junction bases not matched to a gene: 4. Germline V gene lookup returns CDR1 GTSNPN and CDR2 SVGIG (reference sequence). This CDR3 comprises 15 residues. The sample taken for sequencing was peripheral blood. The chain employs TRBV30 and TRBJ2-6; 8 nucleotides match TRBD1. The clonotype comes from a woman between 45 and 65 years old with active or convalescent COVID-19. As DNA, the CDR3 is TGTGCCTGGACTACAGGGGGTGCTGGGGCCAACGTCCTGACTTTC. This gives the protein CAWTTGGAGANVLTF. Based on the CDR3 plus reference TRBV30 and TRBJ2-6, the full variable domain is SQTIHQWPATLVQPVGSPLSLECTVEGTSNPNLYWYRQAAGRGLQLLFYSVGIGQISSEVPQNLSASRPQDRQFILSSKKLLLSDSGFYLCAWTTGGAGANVLTFGAGSRLTVL.